Following are 23 T cell receptor beta chains from one sample sequenced in a study of patients and donors after allogeneic stem cell transplantation. TCRdb called the RT-PCR reads again in MiXCR, with one record for every CDR3 protein. The sample includes 400,000 to 450,000 distinct CDR3 sequences, 16% of them seen just once. Sample: blood, either unsorted or a sorted T cell fraction (not recorded which). The receptor set was obtained from a human donor who was either an allogeneic HSCT recipient or a stem cell or donor lymphocyte infusion donor (not recorded which). It is not recorded whose cells these are; they may come from a transplant donor.

The chain employs TRBV9 and TRBJ1-2, with 7 bases fitting TRBD1. From germline, CDR1 is SGDLS and CDR2 YYNGEE. Germline trimming cut 4 bases from V and 4 bases from J; bases unmatched to any gene: 16. This CDR3 comprises 17 residues. This CDR3 reads CASSTTRPGQPSYGYTF. CDR3 nucleotide sequence: TGTGCCAGCAGCACAACACGACCGGGACAGCCTTCCTATGGCTACACCTTC.

The V and J genes are TRBV7-9 and TRBJ2-5; the D call may be TRBD1 or TRBD2 (6 bases each). With 4 bases removed from V and 5 bases from J, the gap between germline ends came to 17 bases. Germline CDR1 reads SEHNR; CDR2 reads FQNEAQ (reference sequence). The CDR3 spans 15 residues. In nucleotides, the CDR3 is TGTGCCAGCAGCTCCCCCCTGATAGGGGGGGAGACCCAGTACTTC. Its protein is CASSSPLIGGETQYF. Full variable domain (rest looked up from reference TRBV7-9 and TRBJ2-5): DTGVSQNPRHKITKRGQNVTFRCDPISEHNRLYWYRQTLGQGPEFLTYFQNEAQLEKSRLLSDRFSAERPKGSFSTLEIQRTEQGDSAMYLCASSSPLIGGETQYFGPGTRLLVL.

The rearrangement links TRBV20-1 to TRBJ2-5; 9 bases are a match to TRBD2. Per germline, CDR1 DFQATT and CDR2 SNEGSKA (reference sequence). CDR3 length equals 14 residues. V shed 6 bases and J 5 bases; nucleotides not matched to a gene: 10. The DNA of the CDR3 is TGCAGTGCCCATAGGGCGGGGGGGCTTGAGACCCAGTACTTC. Its translation is CSAHRAGGLETQYF.

This clonotype was seen ten or more times. In DNA, the CDR3 is TGCAGTGCTAGAGGCGAGGCCCCCGGGGAGCTGTTTTTT. This encodes CSARGEAPGELFF. The rearrangement joins TRBV20-1 to TRBJ2-2; D gene uncertain. With 1 base removed from V and 6 bases from J, the gap between germline ends came to 9 bases. Per the germline V gene, CDR1 is DFQATT and CDR2 is SNEGSKA (reference sequence). The CDR3 totals 13 residues.

This chain joins TRBV20-1 and TRBJ2-7; 7 bases are a match to TRBD1. The CDR3 totals 15 residues. V lost 7 bases to trimming and J lost 4 bases; unmatched junction nucleotides: 16. The germline V gene encodes CDR1 DFQATT and CDR2 SNEGSKA (reference sequence). CDR3 loop: CSVATVTGTGYEQYF. The CDR3 nucleotides read TGCAGTGTTGCGACTGTGACAGGGACGGGGTACGAGCAGTACTTC.

This clonotype has a handful of counts. The rearrangement joins TRBV27 to TRBJ2-3; 7 bases line up with TRBD2. Trimming took 4 bases from V and 1 from J; bases not matched to a gene: 2. Germline V gene lookup returns CDR1 MNHEY and CDR2 SMNVEV (reference sequence). CDR3 length: 14 amino acids. CDR3 loop: CASSWGGRTDTQYF. In DNA form, the CDR3 reads TGTGCCAGCAGTTGGGGGGGACGCACAGATACGCAGTATTTT.

The rearrangement links TRBV5-1 to TRBJ1-4; 8 bases are shared with TRBD1. Germline V gene sequence: CDR1 SGHRS, CDR2 YFSETQ. V was clipped by 4 bases and J by 5 bases; unmatched bases: 7. This CDR3 comprises 15 residues. CDR3 sequence reads: CASSRWTGLNEKLFF. Here the CDR3 DNA reads TGCGCCAGCAGCCGCTGGACAGGGCTCAATGAAAAACTGTTTTTT.

In its sample, this clonotype was seen a few times. The chain joins TRBV4-1 to TRBJ1-2, with 10 bases lining up with TRBD1. Germline CDR1 reads MGHRA; CDR2 reads YSYEKL. This CDR3 comprises 18 residues. V shed 0 bases, J shed 4 bases, and the junction held 11 bases outside the gene matches. The CDR3 protein is CASSQDLPSGTGAYGYTF. The CDR3 nucleotides read TGCGCCAGCAGCCAAGATCTCCCGTCCGGGACAGGGGCCTATGGCTACACCTTC.

The V and J genes are TRBV20-1 and TRBJ1-2; D not resolved. V lost 1 base and J lost 5, with 8 bases in between. This CDR3 comprises 12 residues. CDR1 DFQATT and CDR2 SNEGSKA come from the germline V gene (reference sequence). The CDR3 here is CSARGEGYGYTF. The CDR3 DNA sequence: TGCAGTGCTAGAGGGGAAGGTTATGGCTACACCTTC.

This clonotype was seen more than once but under ten times. The CDR3 DNA reads TGTGCCAGCAACAGCCGGGACGGCTATGGCTACACCTTC. This encodes CASNSRDGYGYTF. The V gene is TRBV6-1, the J gene TRBJ1-2; perhaps TRBD1 as D (5 bases). The CDR3 length is 13 residues. With 7 bases removed from V and 4 bases from J, the gap between germline ends came to 13 bases. Germline assignment: CDR1 MNHNS and CDR2 SASEGT.

The chain uses TRBV12-3 or TRBV12-4 and TRBJ2-7; tentatively, D is TRBD1 or TRBD2 (5 bases each). V shed 4 bases and J shed 2 bases, with 9 bases lying between them. There are 13 residues in the CDR3. The CDR3 is CASSWQGPYEQYF. The CDR3, as DNA: TGTGCCAGCAGTTGGCAGGGACCCTACGAGCAGTACTTC.

This clonotype has only a few counts. The rearrangement links TRBV4-2 to TRBJ2-1; TRBD2 might be the D (6 bases). The V end lost 4 bases, the J end lost 7 bases, and 17 bases lay between the germline ends. The V gene's germline CDR1 is LGHNA and CDR2 YNFKEQ. The CDR3 contains 15 residues. CDR3 amino acids: CASSPASGLPNEQFF. CDR3 coding DNA: TGTGCCAGCAGCCCAGCGTCGGGACTGCCGAATGAGCAGTTCTTC.

This clonotype has more than one count but fewer than ten. CDR3 sequence reads: CAWSQIGAEAFF. CDR3 nucleotide sequence: TGTGCCTGGAGTCAGATAGGCGCTGAAGCTTTCTTT. The J gene is TRBJ1-1, the V gene TRBV30; D remains unclear. The CDR3 extends over 12 amino acids. Germline CDR1 reads GTSNPN; CDR2 reads SVGIG (reference sequence). V dropped 2 bases and J dropped 6 bases, with 10 bases sitting between them.

This clonotype was detected many times. The gene calls are TRBV20-1 and TRBJ2-3, with D unresolved. Germline V gene lookup returns CDR1 DFQATT and CDR2 SNEGSKA (reference sequence). The CDR3 runs to 13 residues. The V end lost 6 bases, the J end lost 0 bases, and 10 bases lay between the germline ends. CDR3 nucleotides: TGCAGTGCCTATACGGGCAGCACAGATACGCAGTATTTT. It codes for CSAYTGSTDTQYF.

This clonotype was recorded at least ten times. The chain joins TRBV12-3 or TRBV12-4 to TRBJ2-2, with 7 nucleotides matching TRBD1. Germline trimming cut 4 bases from V and 0 bases from J; bases unmatched to any gene: 5. CDR3 length equals 16 residues. CDR3 amino acids: CASSSRQGTNTGELFF. CDR3 bases: TGTGCCAGCAGTTCTCGACAGGGAACGAACACCGGGGAGCTGTTTTTT.

V is TRBV12-3 or TRBV12-4 and J is TRBJ2-7; D not certain. CDR3 size: 14 residues. V was pared by 2 bases and J by 3 bases, with 11 bases between. The CDR3 spells CASSLSRRLYEQYF. The CDR3 nucleotides are TGTGCCAGCAGTTTATCTCGCAGACTCTACGAGCAGTACTTC.

V usage is TRBV5-1 and J usage is TRBJ1-3; the D gene is possibly TRBD1 (5 bases). CDR3 length: 14 residues. Trimming removed 0 bases at V and 4 bases at J, with 8 bases between. Germline loops: CDR1 SGHRS, CDR2 YFSETQ. The CDR3 coding sequence is TGCGCCAGCAGCTTGGGGGGGATCGGAAACACCATATATTTT. Translation gives CASSLGGIGNTIYF.

This chain uses TRBV6-2 or TRBV6-3 with TRBJ2-7; D unresolved. V gave up 0 bases and J gave up 3 bases, with 6 bases separating them. Per the germline V gene, CDR1 is MNHEY and CDR2 is SVGEGT. This CDR3 is 13 amino acids long. The CDR3 region is CASSYSEVYEQYF. DNA of the CDR3: TGTGCCAGCAGTTACTCGGAAGTCTACGAGCAGTACTTC.

This clonotype was seen many times. The CDR3 reads CASSLGRGYNEQFF. CDR3 coding DNA: TGTGCCAGCAGTTTAGGTAGAGGATACAATGAGCAGTTCTTC. The chain employs TRBV12-3 or TRBV12-4 and TRBJ2-1; D unclear. This CDR3 is built from 14 residues. The V end lost 1 base, the J end lost 4 bases, and 8 bases lay between the germline ends.

This clonotype showed up just a few times. This chain connects TRBV20-1 to TRBJ2-1; TRBD2 matches 9 bases. CDR1 and CDR2 from the germline V gene are DFQATT and SNEGSKA (reference sequence). This CDR3 has 11 residues. The CDR3 sequence is CRGTSPNEQFF. The CDR3 region has the DNA TGCAGGGGGACTAGCCCCAATGAGCAGTTCTTC.

The rearrangement joins TRBV18 to TRBJ2-1, with D maybe TRBD2 (5 bases). The CDR3 totals 16 residues. Per the germline V gene, CDR1 is KGHSH and CDR2 is LQKENI. V lost 3 bases and J lost 6, with 18 bases in between. The CDR3 DNA reads as TGTGCCAGCTCACCTTCGGGGAGTGCGGCACTCAATGAGCAGTTCTTC. This codes for CASSPSGSAALNEQFF.

This chain connects TRBV7-2 to TRBJ2-1, with a possible D match to TRBD2 (6 bases). The CDR3 loop spans 13 amino acids. V was cut by 1 base and J by 9 bases, with 10 bases left in between. From germline, CDR1 is SGHTA and CDR2 FQGNSA. The CDR3 protein is CASSLVREGEQFF. The CDR3 DNA reads as TGTGCCAGCAGCTTAGTGCGGGAAGGTGAGCAGTTCTTC.

This clonotype was found a few times. The chain carries TRBV12-3 or TRBV12-4 and TRBJ2-2; 8 bases are shared with TRBD2. V was pared by 5 bases and J by 4 bases, with 6 bases of the junction left unmatched. The CDR3 has 15 residues. The CDR3 is CASSVLAGSTGELFF. The CDR3 DNA sequence: TGTGCCAGCAGTGTCTTAGCGGGAAGCACCGGGGAGCTGTTTTTT.